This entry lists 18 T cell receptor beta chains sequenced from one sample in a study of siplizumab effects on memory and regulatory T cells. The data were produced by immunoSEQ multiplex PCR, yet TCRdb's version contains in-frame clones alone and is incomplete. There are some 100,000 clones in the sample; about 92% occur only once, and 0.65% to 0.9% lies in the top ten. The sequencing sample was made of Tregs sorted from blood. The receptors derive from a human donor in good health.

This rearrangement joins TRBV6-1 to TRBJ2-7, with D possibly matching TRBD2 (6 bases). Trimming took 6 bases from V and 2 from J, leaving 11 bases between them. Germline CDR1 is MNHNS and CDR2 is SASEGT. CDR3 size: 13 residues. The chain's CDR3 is CASSLGSPYEQYF. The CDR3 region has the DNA TGTGCCAGCAGCCTCGGGAGTCCCTACGAGCAGTACTTC.

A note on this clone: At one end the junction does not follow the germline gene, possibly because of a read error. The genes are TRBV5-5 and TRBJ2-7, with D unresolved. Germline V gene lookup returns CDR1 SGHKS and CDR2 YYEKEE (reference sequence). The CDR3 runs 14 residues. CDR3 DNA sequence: TGTGCCAGCAGCCCCGTTGTCACACACTACGAGCAATACTTC. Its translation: CASSPVVTHYEQYF.

The CDR3 spells CASSQDQSGPYGYTF. For the CDR3, the DNA is TGTGCCAGCAGCCAAGATCAGTCCGGGCCATATGGCTACACCTTC. The V gene is TRBV4-2, the J gene TRBJ1-2; unclear D gene. Trimming cost V 0 bases and J 5 bases, with 13 bases left between them. CDR3 length equals 15 residues. Germline V gene lookup returns CDR1 LGHNA and CDR2 YNFKEQ.

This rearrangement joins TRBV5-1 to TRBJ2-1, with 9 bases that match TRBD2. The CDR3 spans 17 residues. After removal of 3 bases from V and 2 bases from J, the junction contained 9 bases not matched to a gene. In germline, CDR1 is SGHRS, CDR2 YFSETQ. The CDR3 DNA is TGCGCCAGCAGCTCCCACCTAGCGGGGATCGCCTACAATGAGCAGTTCTTC. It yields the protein CASSSHLAGIAYNEQFF.

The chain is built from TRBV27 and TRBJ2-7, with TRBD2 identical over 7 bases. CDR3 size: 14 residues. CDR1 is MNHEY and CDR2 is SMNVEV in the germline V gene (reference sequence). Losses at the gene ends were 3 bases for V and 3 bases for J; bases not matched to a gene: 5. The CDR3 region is CASSLREGGYEQYF. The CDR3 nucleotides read TGTGCCAGCAGTTTGAGGGAGGGCGGCTACGAGCAGTACTTC.

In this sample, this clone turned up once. For the CDR3, the DNA is TGTGCCAGCTCACCATCGACAGGGCCATATGGCTACACCTTC. It is translated as CASSPSTGPYGYTF. The chain employs TRBV18 and TRBJ1-2; 7 bases agree with TRBD1. Germline values: CDR1 KGHSH, CDR2 LQKENI. The CDR3 spans 14 residues. The junction had 5 bases not matched to a gene; V was cut back by 2 bases and J by 5 bases.

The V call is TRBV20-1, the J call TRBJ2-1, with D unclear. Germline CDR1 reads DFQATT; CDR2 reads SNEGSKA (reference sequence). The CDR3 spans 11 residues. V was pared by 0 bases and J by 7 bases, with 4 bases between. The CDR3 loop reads CSARDQNEQFF. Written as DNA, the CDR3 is TGCAGTGCTAGAGATCAGAATGAGCAGTTCTTC.

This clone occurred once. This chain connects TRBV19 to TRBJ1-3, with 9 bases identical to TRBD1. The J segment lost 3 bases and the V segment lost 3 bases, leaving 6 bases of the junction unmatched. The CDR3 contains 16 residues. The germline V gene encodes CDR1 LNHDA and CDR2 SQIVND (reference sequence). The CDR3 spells CASSIGTGGFGNTIYF. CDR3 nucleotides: TGTGCCAGTAGTATCGGTACAGGGGGCTTTGGAAACACCATATATTTT.

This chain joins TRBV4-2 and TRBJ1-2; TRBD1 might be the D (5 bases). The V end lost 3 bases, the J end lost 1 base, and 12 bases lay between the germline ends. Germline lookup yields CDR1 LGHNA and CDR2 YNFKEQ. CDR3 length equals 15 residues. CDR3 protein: CASSQVWGYNYGYTF. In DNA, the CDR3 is TGTGCCAGCAGCCAGGTTTGGGGGTATAACTATGGCTACACCTTC.

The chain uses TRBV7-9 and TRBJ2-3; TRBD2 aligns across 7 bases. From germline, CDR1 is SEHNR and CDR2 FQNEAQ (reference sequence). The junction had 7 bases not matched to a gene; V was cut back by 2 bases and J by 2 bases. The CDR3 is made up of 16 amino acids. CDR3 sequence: CASSLTWAGATDTQYF. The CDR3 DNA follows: TGTGCCAGCAGCTTAACCTGGGCGGGAGCCACAGATACGCAGTATTTT.

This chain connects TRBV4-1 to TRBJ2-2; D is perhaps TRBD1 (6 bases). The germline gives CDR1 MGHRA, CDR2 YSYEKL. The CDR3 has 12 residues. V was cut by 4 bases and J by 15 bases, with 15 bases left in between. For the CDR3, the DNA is TGCGCCAGCAGCCTAAATCAGGGGTGGATGTTTTTT. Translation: CASSLNQGWMFF.

In nucleotides, the CDR3 is TGTGCCAGCAGGACAGGGATTAGGGGAGTAGACGGGGAGCTGTTTTTT. It encodes CASRTGIRGVDGELFF. The rearrangement links TRBV19 to TRBJ2-2; 8 nucleotides agree with TRBD1. V dropped 9 bases and J dropped 7; count of bases not matched to a gene: 16. The length of the CDR3 is 16 residues. Germline CDR1 reads LNHDA; CDR2 reads SQIVND (reference sequence).

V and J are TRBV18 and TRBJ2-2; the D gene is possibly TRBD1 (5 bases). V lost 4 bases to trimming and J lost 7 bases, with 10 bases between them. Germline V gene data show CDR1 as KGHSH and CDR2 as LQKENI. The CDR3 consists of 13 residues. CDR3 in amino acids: CASSLVDSGELFF. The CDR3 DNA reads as TGTGCCAGCTCACTGGTAGACAGCGGGGAGCTGTTTTTT. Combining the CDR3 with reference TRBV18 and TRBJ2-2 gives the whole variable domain NAGVMQNPRHLVRRRGQEARLRCSPMKGHSHVYWYRQLPEEGLKFMVYLQKENIIDESGMPKERFSAEFPKEGPSILRIQQVVRGDSAAYFCASSLVDSGELFFGEGSRLTVL.

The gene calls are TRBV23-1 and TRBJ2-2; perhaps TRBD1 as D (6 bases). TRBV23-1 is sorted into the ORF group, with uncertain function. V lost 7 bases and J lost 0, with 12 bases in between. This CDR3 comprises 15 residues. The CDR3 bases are TGCGCCAGCATACCCGGGACACCGAACACCGGGGAGCTGTTTTTT. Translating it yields CASIPGTPNTGELFF.

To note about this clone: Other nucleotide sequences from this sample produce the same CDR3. CDR3 nucleotides: TGTGCCAGCTCTATCTACGAGCAGTACTTC. It is translated as CASSIYEQYF. This chain links TRBV6-1 with TRBJ2-7; D is undetermined. Germline values: CDR1 MNHNS, CDR2 SASEGT. Trimming left V 8 bases short and J 3 bases short, with 5 bases between. CDR3 length: 10 residues.

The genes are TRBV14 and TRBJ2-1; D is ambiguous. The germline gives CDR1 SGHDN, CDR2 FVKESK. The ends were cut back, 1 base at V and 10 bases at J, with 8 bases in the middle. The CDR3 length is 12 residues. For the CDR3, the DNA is TGTGCCAGCAGCCAAGTCCTAGGGGAGCAGTTCTTC. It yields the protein CASSQVLGEQFF.

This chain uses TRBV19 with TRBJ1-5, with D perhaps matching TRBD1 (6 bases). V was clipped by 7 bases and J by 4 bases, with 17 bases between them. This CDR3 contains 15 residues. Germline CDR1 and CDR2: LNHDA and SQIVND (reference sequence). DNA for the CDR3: TGTGCCAGTACCCCAGACAGGAGGAGTAATCAGCCCCAGCATTTT. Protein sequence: CASTPDRRSNQPQHF. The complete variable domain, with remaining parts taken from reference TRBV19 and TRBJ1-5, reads DGGITQSPKYLFRKEGQNVTLSCEQNLNHDAMYWYRQDPGQGLRLIYYSQIVNDFQKGDIAEGYSVSREKKESFPLTVTSAQKNPTAFYLCASTPDRRSNQPQHFGDGTRLSIL.

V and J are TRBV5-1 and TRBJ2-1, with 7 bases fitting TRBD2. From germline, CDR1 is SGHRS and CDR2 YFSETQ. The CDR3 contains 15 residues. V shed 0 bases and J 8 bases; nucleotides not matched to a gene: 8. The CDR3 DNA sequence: TGCGCCAGCAGCTTGGGGGCGGGAGTGAACCATGAGCAGTTCTTC. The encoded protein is CASSLGAGVNHEQFF.